This T cell receptor beta chain is drawn from a study of blood T cell repertoires in COVID-19. Germline V gene lookup returns CDR1 SQVTM and CDR2 ANQGSEA. Between the trimmed V and J ends, which lost 2 bases and 4 bases, there was a span of 11 bases. CDR3 length: 13 residues. This table comes from immunoSEQ multiplex PCR, and its TCRdb copy is limited to in-frame clones, with some not included. The table has a few hundred thousand clones, around 90% seen once. Participants' own reports of clinical history determined their cohort assignment. What was sequenced was PBMCs or T cells enriched from blood (not recorded which). The J gene is TRBJ1-2, the V gene TRBV29-1; D call uncertain. This TCR came from a woman aged 50 to 65 who had recovered from COVID-19. The CDR3 is CSVESGELYGYTF. DNA of the CDR3: TGCAGCGTTGAATCCGGGGAACTCTATGGCTACACCTTC.